One and the same sample provided the 21 T cell receptor beta chains below, sequenced in a study of CD4+ T cells in melanoma. Assay used: immunoSEQ multiplex PCR; TCRdb lists only in-frame clones, some missing. Of about 140,000 clones in the sample, about 90% were seen once. Receptors originate from a human donor with melanoma.

The genes are TRBV2 and TRBJ2-7; TRBD2 matches 9 bases. The V gene end was trimmed by 8 bases and the J gene end by 4 bases; junction bases not matched to a gene: 9. Germline loops: CDR1 SNHLY, CDR2 FYNNEI. The CDR3 length is 14 residues. The CDR3 loop is CASSKGLAGYEQYF. The CDR3 DNA is TGTGCCAGCTCCAAGGGCCTAGCGGGGTACGAGCAGTACTTC.

V and J are TRBV7-2 and TRBJ1-1; possible D gene TRBD1, 5 bases. V lost 3 bases to trimming and J lost 3 bases, with 14 bases between them. The germline CDR1 and CDR2 sequences are SGHTA and FQGNSA. This CDR3 has 15 residues. CDR3 region: CASSFVVRGDTEAFF. CDR3 DNA: TGTGCCAGCAGCTTTGTCGTACGGGGGGACACTGAAGCTTTCTTT.

This chain connects TRBV5-1 to TRBJ2-3, with D perhaps TRBD2 (5 bases). The CDR3 consists of 16 residues. From germline, CDR1 is SGHRS and CDR2 YFSETQ. Trimming cost V 0 bases and J 0 bases, with 11 bases left between them. The CDR3 DNA follows: TGCGCCAGCAGCTTGGAGGCGGGCCCTAGCACAGATACGCAGTATTTT. It is translated as CASSLEAGPSTDTQYF.

This clone was observed once. The chain uses TRBV10-3 and TRBJ2-1, with 9 bases fitting TRBD1. J gave up 1 base and V 3 bases, and 4 bases lay outside the gene matches. Germline values: CDR1 ENHRY, CDR2 SYGVKD. The CDR3 runs to 16 residues. The CDR3 DNA follows: TGTGCCATCAGTGACTTGGGGACAGGGTCCTACAATGAGCAGTTCTTC. Protein sequence: CAISDLGTGSYNEQFF.

The chain combines TRBV19 with TRBJ1-1; unclear D gene. The CDR3 is made up of 15 amino acids. With 3 bases removed from V and 0 bases from J, the gap between germline ends came to 11 bases. CDR1 and CDR2 (germline): LNHDA, SQIVND (reference sequence). The CDR3 DNA is TGTGCCAGTAGTATCGTCACAGCCATGAACACTGAAGCTTTCTTT. The encoded protein is CASSIVTAMNTEAFF.

V usage is TRBV2 and J usage is TRBJ1-5; no firm D call. Trimming took off 4 bases at V and 4 bases at J, with 5 bases between the two ends. Germline V CDR1 and CDR2: SNHLY, FYNNEI. The CDR3 length is 12 residues. The CDR3 spells CASSGMNQPQHF. CDR3 in DNA: TGTGCCAGCAGTGGCATGAATCAGCCCCAGCATTTT.

This chain links TRBV30 with TRBJ2-5, with 7 positions matching TRBD1. This CDR3 has 14 residues. CDR1 GTSNPN and CDR2 SVGIG come from the germline V gene (reference sequence). The trim removed 5 bases at V and 2 bases at J, leaving 8 bases unmatched. CDR3 amino acids: CAWVQTGKQETQYF. The CDR3 DNA reads TGTGCCTGGGTCCAGACAGGGAAACAAGAGACCCAGTACTTC.

The rearrangement links TRBV7-9 to TRBJ2-7, with 7 nucleotides matching TRBD2. Looked up from germline, CDR1 is SEHNR and CDR2 is FQNEAQ (reference sequence). The CDR3 extends over 16 amino acids. Germline trimming cut 5 bases from V and 4 bases from J; bases unmatched to any gene: 14. CDR3 loop: CASSMPPGGGDYEQYF. In DNA, the CDR3 is TGTGCCAGCAGCATGCCCCCTGGGGGGGGTGATTACGAGCAGTACTTC.

The chain couples TRBV6-4 to TRBJ2-1; D may be TRBD2 (7 bases). CDR3 length equals 16 residues. Trimming left V 3 bases short and J 0 bases short, with 12 bases between. Germline lookup yields CDR1 MRHNA and CDR2 SNTAGT. The CDR3 bases are TGTGCCAGCAGTGAGGGGGGCGGGAGCTCCTACAATGAGCAGTTCTTC. As protein: CASSEGGGSSYNEQFF.

The chain employs TRBV30 and TRBJ2-1; 9 bases are a match to TRBD1. V was clipped by 1 base and J by 4 bases; unmatched bases: 14. In germline, CDR1 is GTSNPN, CDR2 SVGIG (reference sequence). The CDR3 runs to 18 residues. As DNA, the CDR3 is TGTGCCTGGAGTGATAAACGCAACAGGGGGCCCAATTACAATGAGCAGTTCTTC. It encodes CAWSDKRNRGPNYNEQFF.

The rearrangement uses TRBV7-8 and TRBJ2-1; 9 bases line up with TRBD2. The trim removed 1 base at V and 6 bases at J, leaving 7 bases unmatched. This CDR3 is 16 amino acids long. The germline CDR1 and CDR2 sequences are SGHVS and FQNEAQ. CDR3 loop: CASSLVRGGPGNEQFF. The CDR3 bases are TGTGCCAGCAGCTTAGTGCGGGGGGGCCCTGGCAATGAGCAGTTCTTC. Looking up the rest from reference TRBV7-8 and TRBJ2-1 gives the full variable domain: GAGVSQSPRYKVAKRGQDVALRCDPISGHVSLFWYQQALGQGPEFLTYFQNEAQLDKSGLPSDRFFAERPEGSVSTLKIQRTQQEDSAVYLCASSLVRGGPGNEQFFGPGTRLTVL.

The chain employs TRBV11-2 and TRBJ2-3; D may correspond to TRBD1 or TRBD2 (6 bases each). V lost 6 bases and J 3 bases, leaving 13 bases between the germline ends. The CDR3 runs to 14 residues. Per germline, CDR1 SGHAT and CDR2 FQNNGV. Here the CDR3 reads CASRPRRGTDTQYF. Written as DNA, the CDR3 is TGTGCCAGCAGGCCCCGGAGGGGGACAGATACGCAGTATTTT.

The chain couples TRBV2 to TRBJ2-2; D might be TRBD2 (6 bases). The germline CDR1 and CDR2 sequences are SNHLY and FYNNEI. The CDR3 loop spans 15 amino acids. V dropped 5 bases and J dropped 4 bases, with 14 bases sitting between them. The CDR3 nucleotides read TGTGCCAGCAGTCGTAGCGGTGGACCCACCGGGGAGCTGTTTTTT. Protein: CASSRSGGPTGELFF. The whole variable domain, remainder taken from reference TRBV2 and TRBJ2-2, is EPEVTQTPSHQVTQMGQEVILRCVPISNHLYFYWYRQILGQKVEFLVSFYNNEISEKSEIFDDQFSVERPDGSNFTLKIRSTKLEDSAMYFCASSRSGGPTGELFFGEGSRLTVL.

This chain connects TRBV9 to TRBJ1-1, with D unresolved. The CDR3 contains 14 residues. V was cut by 0 bases and J by 1 base, with 7 bases left in between. Germline V gene sequence: CDR1 SGDLS, CDR2 YYNGEE. CDR3 in amino acids: CASSVGGQNTEAFF. As DNA, the CDR3 is TGTGCCAGCAGCGTAGGAGGGCAGAACACTGAAGCTTTCTTT.

The chain couples TRBV11-2 to TRBJ2-7; 12 nucleotides line up with TRBD2. There are 14 residues in the CDR3. Germline V lookup: CDR1 SGHAT, CDR2 FQNNGV. The V segment lost 5 bases and the J segment 3 bases; nucleotides outside the gene matches: 2. CDR3 region: CASSPTSGGYEQYF. DNA of the CDR3: TGTGCCAGCAGCCCGACTAGCGGGGGCTACGAGCAGTACTTC. The entire variable domain, with the rest obtained from reference TRBV11-2 and TRBJ2-7, is as follows: EAGVAQSPRYKIIEKRQSVAFWCNPISGHATLYWYQQILGQGPKLLIQFQNNGVVDDSQLPKDRFSAERLKGVDSTLKIQPAKLEDSAVYLCASSPTSGGYEQYFGPGTRLTVT.

The rearrangement uses TRBV2 and TRBJ1-6; D is uncertain. The length of the CDR3 is 15 residues. With 8 bases removed from V and 0 bases from J, the gap between germline ends came to 11 bases. Per germline, CDR1 SNHLY and CDR2 FYNNEI. The CDR3 region is CASGPPSSYNSPLHF. The CDR3 nucleotides read TGTGCCAGCGGTCCGCCGAGCTCCTATAATTCACCCCTCCACTTT.

This CDR3 is CASSGGQGATDTQYF. For the CDR3, the DNA is TGTGCCAGCAGCGGAGGACAGGGGGCCACAGATACGCAGTATTTT. This rearrangement joins TRBV9 to TRBJ2-3; TRBD1 matches 11 bases. This CDR3 has 15 residues. CDR1 is SGDLS, CDR2 YYNGEE, per germline. Trimming took 3 bases from V and 2 from J; bases not matched to a gene: 2.

This chain links TRBV10-1 with TRBJ1-2; maybe TRBD1 (6 bases). The CDR3 has 16 residues. The germline gives CDR1 WNHNN, CDR2 SYGVQD (reference sequence). The V gene lost 9 bases and the J gene lost 0 bases, with 20 bases spanning the gap. CDR3 region: CARRLKNRVTNYGYTF. CDR3 coding DNA: TGCGCCAGACGTTTAAAAAACAGGGTGACTAACTATGGCTACACCTTC.

V gene TRBV4-1 combines with J gene TRBJ2-1, with D uncertain. CDR3 length equals 13 residues. V lost 1 base, J lost 8 bases, and 9 bases lay in between. Germline lookup yields CDR1 MGHRA and CDR2 YSYEKL. The CDR3 here is CASSQVQLDEQFF. The CDR3 DNA reads TGCGCCAGCAGCCAAGTACAGTTGGATGAGCAGTTCTTC.

The genes are TRBV6-1 and TRBJ1-2, with no clear D. Germline V gene data show CDR1 as MNHNS and CDR2 as SASEGT. The CDR3 contains 14 residues. Deletions cut 0 bases from V and 0 bases from J, with 5 bases between. The CDR3 protein is CASSEARTNYGYTF. The CDR3 DNA follows: TGTGCCAGCAGTGAAGCGCGAACTAACTATGGCTACACCTTC.

This chain connects TRBV6-1 to TRBJ1-2, with a weak D call TRBD1 (6 bases). V lost 2 bases, J lost 0 bases, and 19 bases lay in between. CDR1 is MNHNS and CDR2 is SASEGT in the germline V gene. This CDR3 region has 18 residues. This CDR3 reads CASSEMGGQAGSNYGYTF. CDR3 sequence (DNA): TGTGCCAGCAGTGAAATGGGGGGCCAAGCTGGATCTAACTATGGCTACACCTTC.